What follows is one T cell receptor beta chain and its context. Its cognate antigen has yet to be identified. One base away there is no much larger clone; base qualities are not given. The data were taken from a study of blood T cell repertoires in COVID-19 (dated by TCRdb to between 2020 and 2021). Background for the entire study: The collaborator samples originated in the United States, Italy and Spain and spanned the acute and convalescent phases of COVID-19. The dataset comprised deeply sampled blood TCRbeta repertoires from subjects exposed to, actively infected with, or recovered from COVID-19. The material from the prospective study consisted of cDNA or gDNA derived from T cells, B-cell-depleted T cells, or PBMCs. The samples were drawn from two sources: the first 160 participants of the ongoing ImmuneRACE study, and approximately 1,300 subjects contributed by 6 global collaborators. Where available, HLA class I and class II types were taken from metadata supplied by the sample provider and were not determined by assay-based typing. The repertoires were released in a freely available public database intended as a resource for research on the immune response to SARS-CoV-2. The sample metadata nearly always contained a de-identified subject ID, COVID-19 status, age in years and sex.

The research as a whole found: How much clinical and demographic metadata was included differed by source and by participant, and the metadata was provided uncurated.

The immunoSEQ Assay, a bias-controlled multiplex PCR, was used to amplify TCRbeta CDR3 regions from genomic DNA. Under the source paper's analysis protocol: The number of nucleated cells in each sample was estimated by amplification of reference gene primers within the assay. To quantify the absolute abundance of each unique TCRbeta CDR3 rearrangement, sequence reads were collapsed and filtered. For each sample, productive Simpson clonality was calculated as the square root of Simpson's diversity index over productive rearrangements. Not all clones reach the TCRdb copy of this immuneACCESS table, which keeps in-frame sequences only. Checked studies attribute under half of the gap to unresolved V genes and leave the rest unexplained. That table is the source of V, J and clone size, and D and trimming were worked out from the DNA. The sample yields approximately 150,000 clones; about 89% were counted once. The ten most abundant clones make up roughly two fifths of the sample.

Deletion took 4 bases off V and 1 base off J, with a span of 14 bases between the germline ends. The CDR3 runs 15 amino acids, cysteine and phenylalanine included. CDR3 DNA only is kept here, 45 bases in frame from base 1. Reading the germline V gene gives CDR1 SGDLS and CDR2 YYNGEE. Samples from volunteer blood donors who had recovered from COVID-19 were contributed by a second Seattle source. Whole blood was collected in K2EDTA tubes by collaborating institutions according to the institutions' own protocols. For TCRbeta analysis, collaborators shipped samples in one of three forms: frozen whole blood, isolated PBMCs, or DNA extracted from either of those sample types.

This TCR was sampled from a man aged 45-60 years who had recovered from COVID-19. The chain employs TRBV9 and TRBJ1-1, and perhaps TRBD1 as D gene, on 6 matching bases. Source material: peripheral blood. The DNA sequence is as follows: TGTGCCAGCAGCCTTACAGGGTTGAAGAACACTGAAGCTTTCTTT. Protein translation: CASSLTGLKNTEAFF.